This passage covers 4 T cell receptor beta chains from one sample sequenced in a study of blood T cell repertoires in COVID-19. The data were produced by immunoSEQ multiplex PCR, yet TCRdb's version contains in-frame clones alone and is incomplete. Here the sample spans just over 80,000 clones, 81% being singletons. The sequencing sample was made of peripheral blood. The receptors derive from an elderly man with acute or convalescent COVID-19.

The chain recombines TRBV5-5 with TRBJ2-3; 11 bases are a match to TRBD2. This CDR3 contains 16 residues. CDR1 is SGHKS, CDR2 YYEKEE, per germline (reference sequence). Trimming at V came to 6 bases and at J to 4 bases, leaving 10 bases not matched to a gene. CDR3 coding DNA: TGTGCCAGCATCACGGTAGCGGGAGGGCCCGCAGATACGCAGTATTTT. Residues: CASITVAGGPADTQYF.

V is TRBV6-5 and J is TRBJ1-3; 10 bases align to TRBD1. This CDR3 is 16 amino acids long. Germline V gene data show CDR1 as MNHEY and CDR2 as SVGAGI. The ends lost 2 bases at V and 4 bases at J; junction bases unmatched: 5. CDR3 sequence reads: CASSYVGTGVGNTIYF. DNA of the CDR3: TGTGCCAGCAGTTACGTTGGGACAGGGGTAGGAAACACCATATATTTT.

The chain combines TRBV2 with TRBJ1-5, with 7 bases that match TRBD1. Trimming cost V 6 bases and J 5 bases; bases outside gene matches: 7. This CDR3 spans 14 amino acids. Germline-derived CDR1 and CDR2 are SNHLY and FYNNEI. This chain's CDR3 is CASSLQGRYQPQHF. CDR3 DNA sequence: TGTGCCAGCAGCTTACAGGGGAGGTATCAGCCCCAGCATTTT. The whole variable domain, filled in from reference TRBV2 and TRBJ1-5, reads EPEVTQTPSHQVTQMGQEVILRCVPISNHLYFYWYRQILGQKVEFLVSFYNNEISEKSEIFDDQFSVERPDGSNFTLKIRSTKLEDSAMYFCASSLQGRYQPQHFGDGTRLSIL.

This sequence joins TRBV18 and TRBJ2-7; D may be TRBD1 (6 bases). Trimming pared 3 bases from V and 5 bases from J, leaving 14 bases between. The CDR3 spans 14 residues. CDR1 is KGHSH and CDR2 is LQKENI in the germline V gene. The CDR3, as DNA: TGTGCCAGCTCACCTGGGACATCCCGTAACGAGCAGTACTTC. Translation gives CASSPGTSRNEQYF.